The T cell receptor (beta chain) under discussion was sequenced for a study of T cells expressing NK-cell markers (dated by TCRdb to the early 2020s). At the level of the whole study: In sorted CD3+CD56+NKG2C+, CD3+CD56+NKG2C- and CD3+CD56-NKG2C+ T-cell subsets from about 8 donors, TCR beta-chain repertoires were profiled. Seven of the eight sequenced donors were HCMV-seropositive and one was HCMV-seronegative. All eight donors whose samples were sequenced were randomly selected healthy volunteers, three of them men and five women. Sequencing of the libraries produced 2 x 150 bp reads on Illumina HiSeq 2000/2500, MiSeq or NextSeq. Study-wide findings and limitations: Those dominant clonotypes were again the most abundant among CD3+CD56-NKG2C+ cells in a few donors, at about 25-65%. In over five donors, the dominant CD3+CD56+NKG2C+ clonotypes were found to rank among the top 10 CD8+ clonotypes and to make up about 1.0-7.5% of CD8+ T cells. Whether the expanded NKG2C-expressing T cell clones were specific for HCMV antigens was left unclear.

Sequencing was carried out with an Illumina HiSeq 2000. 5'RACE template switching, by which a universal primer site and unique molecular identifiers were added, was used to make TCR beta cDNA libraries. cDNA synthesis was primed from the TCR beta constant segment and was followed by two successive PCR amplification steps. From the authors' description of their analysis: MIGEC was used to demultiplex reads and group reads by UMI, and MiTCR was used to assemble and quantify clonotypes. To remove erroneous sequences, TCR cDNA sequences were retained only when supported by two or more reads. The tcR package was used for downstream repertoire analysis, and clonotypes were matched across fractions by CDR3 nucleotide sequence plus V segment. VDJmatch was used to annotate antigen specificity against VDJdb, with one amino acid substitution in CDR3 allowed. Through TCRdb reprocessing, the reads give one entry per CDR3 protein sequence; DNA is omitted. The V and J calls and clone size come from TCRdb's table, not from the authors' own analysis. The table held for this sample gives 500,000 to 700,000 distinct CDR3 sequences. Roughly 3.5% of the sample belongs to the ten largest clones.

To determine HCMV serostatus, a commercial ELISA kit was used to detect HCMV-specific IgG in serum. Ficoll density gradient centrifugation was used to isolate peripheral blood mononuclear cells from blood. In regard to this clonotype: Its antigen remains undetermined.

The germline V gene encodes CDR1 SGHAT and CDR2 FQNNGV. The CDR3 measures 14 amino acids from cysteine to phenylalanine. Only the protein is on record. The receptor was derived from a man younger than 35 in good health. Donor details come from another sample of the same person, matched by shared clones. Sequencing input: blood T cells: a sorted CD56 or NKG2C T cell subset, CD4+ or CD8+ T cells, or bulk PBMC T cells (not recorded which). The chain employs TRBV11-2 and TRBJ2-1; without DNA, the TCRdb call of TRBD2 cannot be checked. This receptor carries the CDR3 CASSVGLRFDEQFF.